The sequence of this T cell receptor beta chain was determined in a study of human T cells and chemical hapten exposure. As the library was built, unique molecular identifiers were attached to individual cDNA molecules. Via MiXCR, TCRdb re-called the RACE reads, giving one row per CDR3 protein. The table includes 50,000 to 60,000 distinct CDR3 sequences, 9.5% to 15% detected once. This clonotype appeared many times. Time point: patch test 3, about 24 weeks after DPC sensitization. Specified treatment: therapeutic diphenylcyclopropenone sensitization with weekly scalp DPC. The CDR3 consists of 14 residues. J was trimmed by 0 bases and V by 5 bases; bases with no gene match: 0. Germline V gene data show CDR1 as SGHRS and CDR2 as YFSETQ.

This sequence originates from a man aged 25 to 40 with alopecia areata. Some clones in this sample may be carry-over from other donors' samples. Sequencing used whole blood, obtained in connection with sensitization to the hapten diphenylcyclopropenone (DPC). The chain is built from TRBV5-1 and TRBJ2-3, with 10 bases aligning to TRBD2. CDR3 sequence reads: CASRLAGSTDTQYF. DNA for the CDR3: TGCGCCAGCAGACTAGCGGGGAGCACAGATACGCAGTATTTT.